Sequencing of this T cell receptor (beta chain) was carried out in a study of beta chain features in type 1 diabetes. Overall study results and limits: Comparison showed that naive, central memory and Treg TCRB repertoires appeared more similar among patients than among healthy donors.

Expressed TCRB transcripts were sequenced because the isolated RNA had all been reverse transcribed beforehand. TCRdb's copy holds only in-frame clones and misses some; the assay was immunoSEQ multiplex PCR. The sample lists 240,000 or so clones, 68% occurring once. Germline assignment: CDR1 SQVTM and CDR2 ANQGSEA. The CDR3 spans 13 residues. Trimming took 3 bases from V and 4 from J, leaving 12 bases between them. This clone was counted only a few times. The antigen remains undetermined. The receptor was isolated from a man aged 25 to 40 in good health. The specimen sequenced was naive CD4+ T cells from blood. The chain links TRBV29-1 to TRBJ2-5, with D uncertain. DNA of the CDR3: TGCAGCGTTGATTGGGGTGGCCGAGAGACCCAGTACTTC. Translation gives CSVDWGGRETQYF.